Following are 4 T cell receptor beta chains from one sample sequenced in a study of blood T cell repertoires in COVID-19. Repertoires were generated with immunoSEQ multiplex PCR, while TCRdb's copy carries only in-frame clones and drops some. The sample holds 95,000 to 100,000 clones, over 75% seen once. Sample: peripheral blood. Source of these receptors: a woman in her twenties or thirties with acute or convalescent COVID-19.

The chain recombines TRBV11-2 with TRBJ2-2; 11 bases are a match to TRBD1. This CDR3 region has 15 residues. J lost 4 bases, V lost 4 bases, and 2 bases had no gene match. Germline V lookup: CDR1 SGHAT, CDR2 FQNNGV. DNA of the CDR3: TGTGCCAGCAGCTGGACAGGGGGCGGCACCGGGGAGCTGTTTTTT. Translating gives CASSWTGGGTGELFF.

The chain uses TRBV7-9 and TRBJ1-2, with a possible D match to TRBD1 (6 bases). With 5 bases removed from V and 3 bases from J, the gap between germline ends came to 7 bases. This CDR3 is built from 12 residues. Per the germline V gene, CDR1 is SEHNR and CDR2 is FQNEAQ (reference sequence). The CDR3 DNA is TGTGCCAGCAGCCCAGGGGACTATGGCTACACCTTC. Amino acids: CASSPGDYGYTF.

The J gene is TRBJ1-5, the V gene TRBV28; TRBD1 agrees at 7 bases. Trimming took 6 bases from V and 2 from J; bases not matched to a gene: 10. Germline V lookup: CDR1 MDHEN, CDR2 SYDVKM. This CDR3 has 16 amino acids. The CDR3 loop reads CASSLTGAGGNQPQHF. CDR3 DNA sequence: TGTGCCAGCAGCCTAACAGGGGCAGGGGGCAATCAGCCCCAGCATTTT.

The genes are TRBV28 and TRBJ1-1; 7 nucleotides match TRBD1. The germline V gene has CDR1 MDHEN and CDR2 SYDVKM. The V and J ends lost 4 bases and 5 bases, in that order; junction bases with no gene match: 10. The CDR3 has 15 amino acids. DNA of the CDR3: TGTGCCAGCAGTTATCCTGACAGGGAGGTGACTGAAGCTTTCTTT. Protein sequence: CASSYPDREVTEAFF.